This T cell receptor (beta chain) was obtained from a study of T-cell memory formation after mild COVID-19. Study-level information: The TCR clusters were mostly specific to one donor. General study findings and limits: Clones that contracted from day 15 to 85 were balanced CD4/CD8, while later expanders leaned CD4+. The study detected some responding clones in pre-infection memory, suggesting cross-reactive memory joined.

CDR1 and CDR2 (germline): LGHNA, YNFKEQ. CDR3 length: 16 amino acids. V trimming: 1 base; J trimming: 12 bases; junction bases outside the gene matches: 12. From 5'RACE with constant-segment primers came TCR alpha and TCR beta cDNA libraries that carried sample barcodes and UMIs. TCRdb itself ran the 5' RACE reads through MiXCR, one entry per CDR3 protein. The sample contains 450,000 to 650,000 distinct CDR3 sequences, more than 15% of which appear only once. A word on this clonotype: The antigen remains unidentified.

This TCR was recovered from an adult woman who had mild COVID-19 (a few samples of this study predate the infection). Cell type and time point are not known. Sequenced sample: PBMCs or a T cell subset sorted from them (not recorded which). The chain has TRBV4-2 and TRBJ1-1, with TRBD1 matching 12 bases. CDR3 sequence reads: CASSQASGTGGFFPFF. Here the CDR3 DNA reads TGTGCCAGCAGCCAAGCCTCCGGGACAGGGGGCTTTTTTCCTTTCTTT.